Presented here are 22 T cell receptor beta chains from one specimen sequenced in a study of T cell responses to AZD1222 COVID-19 vaccine. Profiling relied on immunoSEQ multiplex PCR, and the TCRdb table lists in-frame clones only, not all of them. Of approximately 110,000 clones listed, about 87% are singletons. This specimen consisted of peripheral blood, obtained on day 0 of AZD1222 vaccination. The receptors shown here come from an adult in good health.

The rearrangement links TRBV4-1 to TRBJ1-3; D is perhaps TRBD1 (6 bases). This CDR3 is 16 amino acids long. Per the germline V gene, CDR1 is MGHRA and CDR2 is YSYEKL. V lost 1 base, J lost 1 base, and 11 bases lay in between. In nucleotides, the CDR3 is TGCGCCAGCAGCCAAGTACTGGGGGCGTCTGGAAACACCATATATTTT. Its protein product is CASSQVLGASGNTIYF.

The gene calls are TRBV6-2 or TRBV6-3 and TRBJ2-7; the match to TRBD2 covers 9 bases. Germline assignment: CDR1 MNHEY and CDR2 SVGEGT. Germline trimming cut 7 bases from V and 2 bases from J; bases unmatched to any gene: 9. This CDR3 has 15 amino acids. CDR3 sequence reads: CASTPLAGFTYEQYF. The CDR3 coding sequence is TGTGCCAGCACCCCTCTAGCGGGGTTTACCTACGAGCAGTACTTC.

V usage is TRBV7-6 and J usage is TRBJ2-7; D is ambiguous. CDR1 is SGHVS, CDR2 FNYEAQ, per germline. V was clipped by 3 bases and J by 2 bases, with 14 bases between them. This CDR3 region has 15 residues. The chain's CDR3 is CASSFSAGSTYEQYF. The CDR3 nucleotides read TGTGCCAGCAGCTTCAGTGCCGGGTCTACCTACGAGCAGTACTTC.

The rearrangement uses TRBV24-1 and TRBJ2-5; 10 nucleotides agree with TRBD2. Looked up from germline, CDR1 is KGHDR and CDR2 is SFDVKD. V was clipped by 6 bases and J by 5 bases; unmatched bases: 8. This CDR3 contains 15 residues. CDR3 protein: CATSSSGRAEETQYF. The CDR3 coding sequence is TGTGCCACCAGTTCAAGCGGGAGGGCCGAGGAGACCCAGTACTTC.

The V gene is TRBV27, the J gene TRBJ1-4; TRBD1 matches at 9 bases. V gave up 8 bases and J gave up 2 bases; unmatched junction bases: 0. Germline CDR1 and CDR2: MNHEY and SMNVEV (reference sequence). The CDR3 extends over 13 amino acids. The CDR3 protein is CASGTGTNEKLFF. The CDR3 region has the DNA TGTGCCAGCGGGACAGGGACTAATGAAAAACTGTTTTTT.

V and J are TRBV6-6 and TRBJ2-3; D tentatively fits TRBD1 or TRBD2 (6 bases each). Trimming removed 8 bases from V and 5 bases from J, with 17 bases in between. CDR1 and CDR2 from the germline V gene are MNHNY and SVGAGI (reference sequence). The CDR3 length is 14 residues. The CDR3 sequence is CASDPPGGGDTQYF. In DNA, the CDR3 is TGTGCCAGCGACCCCCCCGGAGGGGGAGATACGCAGTATTTT.

The rearrangement uses TRBV7-9 and TRBJ1-5, with TRBD1 matching 7 bases. CDR1 is SEHNR and CDR2 is FQNEAQ in the germline V gene (reference sequence). The CDR3 consists of 15 residues. After removal of 5 bases from V and 6 bases from J, the junction contained 10 bases not matched to a gene. The CDR3 DNA reads TGTGCCAGCAGCGCCCCAGGGGGAACTCTTCAGCCCCAGCATTTT. Protein: CASSAPGGTLQPQHF.

The chain's CDR3 is CASSLAAGTGLYGYTF. CDR3 sequence (DNA): TGTGCCAGCAGCTTAGCGGCGGGTACGGGTCTCTATGGCTACACCTTC. The rearrangement links TRBV7-2 to TRBJ1-2; no reliable D call. The CDR3 sequence is 16 residues long. Trimming removed 0 bases at V and 4 bases at J, with 15 bases between. Per the germline V gene, CDR1 is SGHTA and CDR2 is FQGNSA.

The rearrangement uses TRBV19 and TRBJ2-5; 7 nucleotides align to TRBD1. Germline lookup yields CDR1 LNHDA and CDR2 SQIVND (reference sequence). Trimming at V came to 5 bases and at J to 1 base, leaving 7 bases not matched to a gene. This CDR3 region has 15 residues. CDR3 sequence: CASSEGDRLQETQYF. The CDR3 DNA follows: TGTGCCAGTAGTGAGGGGGACAGACTCCAAGAGACCCAGTACTTC.

This clone was seen only once. The genes are TRBV19 and TRBJ2-5; D is possibly TRBD2 (6 bases). The V gene lost 6 bases and the J gene lost 0 bases, with 11 bases spanning the gap. The germline V gene has CDR1 LNHDA and CDR2 SQIVND (reference sequence). This CDR3 has 14 residues. This CDR3 is CASSQTSYQETQYF. The DNA for the CDR3 is TGTGCCAGTAGCCAGACTAGTTACCAAGAGACCCAGTACTTC.

V usage is TRBV4-1 and J usage is TRBJ2-7; 7 bases line up with TRBD2. This CDR3 contains 16 residues. CDR1 is MGHRA, CDR2 YSYEKL, per germline. With 0 bases clipped from V and 2 bases from J, the junction kept 7 bases outside the gene matches. CDR3 residues: CASSQDRAGDPYEQYF. The CDR3 coding sequence is TGCGCCAGCAGCCAAGATCGCGCGGGAGACCCCTACGAGCAGTACTTC.

The V gene is TRBV2, the J gene TRBJ1-5; D is unresolved. The CDR3 loop spans 15 amino acids. Trimming took 7 bases from V and 3 from J, leaving 16 bases between them. The germline gives CDR1 SNHLY, CDR2 FYNNEI. The CDR3 coding sequence is TGTGCCAGCAAAGTTCTAGGTGGCTTCAATCAGCCCCAGCATTTT. Its translation is CASKVLGGFNQPQHF.

The V and J genes are TRBV6-6 and TRBJ1-1, with D maybe TRBD1 (5 bases). V was clipped by 6 bases and J by 1 base, with 9 bases between them. Germline V lookup: CDR1 MNHNY, CDR2 SVGAGI (reference sequence). The CDR3 totals 13 residues. CDR3 in amino acids: CASRFRENTEAFF. CDR3 in DNA: TGTGCCAGCAGATTCAGGGAGAACACTGAAGCTTTCTTT.

By its share, this clone is medium-sized. The chain combines TRBV24-1 with TRBJ2-2, with D perhaps matching TRBD1 (6 bases). The germline gives CDR1 KGHDR, CDR2 SFDVKD. The CDR3 consists of 14 residues. Trimming cost V 2 bases and J 4 bases, with 7 bases left between them. CDR3 bases: TGTGCCACCAGTGATTGGACAGTCACCGGGGAGCTGTTTTTT. It is translated as CATSDWTVTGELFF.

The rearrangement uses TRBV19 and TRBJ1-2; TRBD1 matches 11 bases. There are 16 residues in the CDR3. V lost 5 bases, J lost 5 bases, and 10 bases stayed unmatched. Germline V gene sequence: CDR1 LNHDA, CDR2 SQIVND (reference sequence). In nucleotides, the CDR3 is TGTGCCAGTAGTTGGACAGGGGGCCCTACCTATTATGGCTACACCTTC. This gives the protein CASSWTGGPTYYGYTF.

The chain uses TRBV6-2 or TRBV6-3 and TRBJ2-1; possibly TRBD1 for D (6 bases). Trimming stripped 2 bases from V and 4 bases from J, with 12 bases between. The CDR3 extends over 15 amino acids. The germline V gene encodes CDR1 MNHEY and CDR2 SVGEGT. DNA for the CDR3: TGTGCCAGCAGTTACAGGCAGGGGACGTACAATGAGCAGTTCTTC. Encoded protein: CASSYRQGTYNEQFF.

The chain employs TRBV11-3 and TRBJ2-4; D is unresolved. Germline V lookup: CDR1 SGHNT, CDR2 YENEEA. V lost 5 bases and J lost 0, with 5 bases in between. CDR3 length: 13 residues. CDR3 sequence: CASSELAKNIQYF. In DNA, the CDR3 is TGTGCCAGCAGCGAACTAGCCAAAAACATTCAGTACTTC.

This chain links TRBV4-1 with TRBJ1-2; D may be TRBD1 (5 bases). With 1 base removed from V and 0 bases from J, the gap between germline ends came to 6 bases. The CDR3 is 14 amino acids. Looked up from germline, CDR1 is MGHRA and CDR2 is YSYEKL. The CDR3 DNA is TGCGCCAGCAGCCAAGCAGGGACTAACTATGGCTACACCTTC. It specifies CASSQAGTNYGYTF.

The rearrangement uses TRBV7-8 and TRBJ1-4; D is unresolved. CDR1 and CDR2 from the germline V gene are SGHVS and FQNEAQ. The CDR3 is made up of 12 amino acids. V lost 1 base, J lost 8 bases, and 5 bases lay in between. The CDR3 region is CASSLGGEKLFF. CDR3 coding DNA: TGTGCCAGCAGCTTAGGCGGGGAAAAACTGTTTTTT.

This clone has just a few counts. The chain recombines TRBV19 with TRBJ2-1, with D perhaps TRBD1 (5 bases). The CDR3 is made up of 14 amino acids. Germline-derived CDR1 and CDR2 are LNHDA and SQIVND (reference sequence). The V and J ends lost 3 bases and 1 base respectively, with 7 bases between them. This CDR3 reads CASSIAGSYNEQFF. CDR3 nucleotide sequence: TGTGCCAGTAGTATCGCAGGGTCCTACAATGAGCAGTTCTTC.

The chain uses TRBV11-3 and TRBJ2-7; D is uncertain. This CDR3 spans 14 amino acids. In germline, CDR1 is SGHNT, CDR2 YENEEA. The V end lost 1 base, the J end lost 0 bases, and 7 bases lay between the germline ends. Written as DNA, the CDR3 is TGTGCCAGCAGCTTAGCGGCCAACTCCTACGAGCAGTACTTC. Amino acid sequence: CASSLAANSYEQYF.

This rearrangement joins TRBV11-2 to TRBJ2-7; possibly TRBD1 for D (5 bases). Germline CDR1 and CDR2: SGHAT and FQNNGV. The CDR3 consists of 14 residues. Trimming removed 1 base at V and 3 bases at J, with 10 bases between. The CDR3 region has the DNA TGTGCCAGCAGCTTAGGGCAGGGTGGCTACGAGCAGTACTTC. This translates into CASSLGQGGYEQYF.